Below, 20 T cell receptor beta chains from the same sample are listed, as sequenced in a study of T cells in Graves' hyperthyroidism and ophthalmopathy. It was RNA transcripts that yielded the amplified TCR beta CDR3 regions. Primed by the HTBI set, a first-round RT-PCR was run on the TCR CDR3. Each CDR3 protein gets one entry after TCRdb re-called the multiplex PCR reads with MiXCR. The top ten clones hold around 47% of a sample with 490,000 or so distinct CDR3 sequences, under 25% of them seen once. Specimen: blood. Source of these receptors: a woman between 70 and 85 years old with Graves' ophthalmopathy.

The chain combines TRBV18 with TRBJ2-4; no definite D call. The CDR3 covers 15 residues. The germline V and J ends were trimmed by 1 base and 0 bases, with 7 bases remaining between them. The germline V gene has CDR1 KGHSH and CDR2 LQKENI. CDR3 in DNA: TGTGCCAGCTCACCACGGGAACTAGCCAAAAACATTCAGTACTTC. Translated, it gives CASSPRELAKNIQYF.

The rearrangement joins TRBV7-9 to TRBJ2-3, with TRBD1 matching over 7 bases. With V trimmed by 5 bases and J by 0 bases, 5 bases remained unmatched. Germline CDR1 SEHNR, CDR2 FQNEAQ (reference sequence). The CDR3 sequence is 15 residues long. The CDR3 sequence is CASSATGSSTDTQYF. Written as DNA, the CDR3 is TGTGCCAGCAGCGCGACAGGGTCGAGCACAGATACGCAGTATTTT.

V and J are TRBV19 and TRBJ2-7; TRBD2 aligns across 8 bases. After removal of 4 bases from V and 1 base from J, the junction contained 6 bases not matched to a gene. This CDR3 is built from 15 residues. Germline V gene data show CDR1 as LNHDA and CDR2 as SQIVND (reference sequence). CDR3 in DNA: TGTGCCAGTAGTAGGGGACTAGTGGGTTCCTACGAGCAGTACTTC. Amino acids: CASSRGLVGSYEQYF.

This clonotype was counted only a few times. CDR3 residues: CASSSGLAGAKNIQYF. The CDR3 DNA sequence: TGTGCCAGCAGCTCTGGACTAGCGGGAGCCAAAAACATTCAGTACTTC. The gene calls are TRBV5-4 and TRBJ2-4; 11 nucleotides agree with TRBD2. Germline CDR1 and CDR2: SGHNT and YYREEE (reference sequence). V shed 3 bases, J shed 0 bases, and the junction held 2 bases outside the gene matches. CDR3 length: 16 amino acids.

This clonotype was seen a handful of times. The J gene is TRBJ1-2, the V gene TRBV15; 10 bases fit TRBD1. The CDR3 contains 17 residues. Germline loops: CDR1 LNHNV, CDR2 YYDKDF (reference sequence). The V gene end was trimmed by 3 bases and the J gene end by 5 bases; junction bases not matched to a gene: 12. For the CDR3, the DNA is TGTGCCACCAGCAGGACAGGGGGCGCGCTTGGTTTTTATGGCTACACCTTC. Translated, it gives CATSRTGGALGFYGYTF. Using reference TRBV15 and TRBJ1-2 for the parts outside the CDR3, the full variable domain is DAMVIQNPRYQVTQFGKPVTLSCSQTLNHNVMYWYQQKSSQAPKLLFHYYDKDFNNEADTPDNFQSRRPNTSFCFLDIRSPGLGDTAMYLCATSRTGGALGFYGYTFGSGTRLTVV.

V gene TRBV7-6 combines with J gene TRBJ1-1; 7 bases are a match to TRBD1. The J segment lost 4 bases and the V segment lost 5 bases, leaving 4 bases of the junction unmatched. CDR3 length equals 13 residues. The V gene's germline CDR1 is SGHVS and CDR2 FNYEAQ. In nucleotides, the CDR3 is TGTGCCAGCAGCCCTACAGGGGCCACTGAAGCTTTCTTT. Encoded protein: CASSPTGATEAFF.

The gene calls are TRBV5-1 and TRBJ1-6, with D tentatively TRBD1 (5 bases). Trimming shortened V by 0 bases and J by 1 base, and 5 bases separated the two germline ends. The CDR3 contains 15 residues. From germline, CDR1 is SGHRS and CDR2 YFSETQ. CDR3 DNA sequence: TGCGCCAGCAGCTTGGAGGGGTCCTATAATTCACCCCTCCACTTT. Its protein product is CASSLEGSYNSPLHF.

The chain recombines TRBV19 with TRBJ2-2; the match to TRBD1 covers 7 bases. V lost 7 bases, J lost 6 bases, and 8 bases stayed unmatched. Germline assignment: CDR1 LNHDA and CDR2 SQIVND (reference sequence). This CDR3 contains 14 residues. The CDR3 DNA sequence: TGTGCCAGTAATGACAGGGTTAGGGCCGGGGAGCTGTTTTTT. It yields the protein CASNDRVRAGELFF.

This clonotype appeared a few times. The junction departs from germline at one end; a sequencing error may be responsible. The V call is TRBV7-9, the J call TRBJ2-7; D is undetermined. Germline V lookup: CDR1 SEHNR, CDR2 FQNEAQ (reference sequence). This CDR3 has 13 amino acids. This CDR3 is CANSLVSTGEQYF. CDR3 nucleotides: TGTGCCAACAGCTTAGTGTCCACGGGCGAGCAGTACTTC.

This clonotype was counted only a few times. The chain has TRBV5-1 and TRBJ2-7; D perhaps matches TRBD1 (5 bases). The V gene lost 2 bases and the J gene lost 3 bases, with 12 bases spanning the gap. This CDR3 has 14 amino acids. Germline V gene lookup returns CDR1 SGHRS and CDR2 YFSETQ. CDR3 residues: CASSLDSPYYEQYF. The DNA for the CDR3 is TGCGCCAGCAGCTTAGACAGCCCCTACTACGAGCAGTACTTC.

V usage is TRBV20-1 and J usage is TRBJ2-2; TRBD2 agrees at 9 bases. V gave up 6 bases and J gave up 5 bases; unmatched junction bases: 7. The CDR3 loop spans 14 amino acids. Germline V gives CDR1 DFQATT, CDR2 SNEGSKA (reference sequence). The CDR3 is CSAPGAGGTGELFF. The CDR3 DNA is TGCAGTGCCCCGGGGGCGGGAGGGACCGGGGAGCTGTTTTTT.

This clonotype has more than one count but fewer than ten. This rearrangement joins TRBV6-2 or TRBV6-3 to TRBJ1-6; TRBD1 matches at 10 bases. Germline CDR1 and CDR2: MNHEY and SVGEGT. J lost 1 base, V lost 5 bases, and 14 bases had no gene match. The CDR3 runs 20 residues. CDR3 nucleotide sequence: TGTGCCAGCAGTACCCCGCCGGGACAGGGGTCCAGATCCTATAATTCACCCCTCCACTTT. Protein sequence: CASSTPPGQGSRSYNSPLHF.

This clonotype was seen a handful of times. The DNA for the CDR3 is TGCAGTGCTAGAGATCAGGGTGCGAATTCACCCCTCCACTTT. Translated, it gives CSARDQGANSPLHF. The chain employs TRBV20-1 and TRBJ1-6, with TRBD1 as a possible D gene (5 bases). This CDR3 has 14 amino acids. V was cut by 0 bases and J by 7 bases, with 10 bases left in between. In germline, CDR1 is DFQATT, CDR2 SNEGSKA (reference sequence).

The CDR3 is CSARDRNPYEQYF. CDR3 sequence (DNA): TGCAGTGCTAGAGACAGGAACCCCTACGAGCAGTACTTC. This rearrangement joins TRBV20-1 to TRBJ2-7; no reliable D call. V shed 0 bases and J shed 2 bases, with 8 bases lying between them. The length of the CDR3 is 13 residues. Germline CDR1 is DFQATT and CDR2 is SNEGSKA (reference sequence).

The chain recombines TRBV5-5 with TRBJ1-2, with no clear D. The CDR3 totals 13 residues. The germline V gene encodes CDR1 SGHKS and CDR2 YYEKEE (reference sequence). The ends were cut back, 3 bases at V and 5 bases at J, with 11 bases in the middle. For the CDR3, the DNA is TGTGCCAGCAGCTCCTCTCGGGTGTATGGCTACACCTTC. It specifies CASSSSRVYGYTF.

In this sample, this clonotype turned up a few times. The chain has TRBV7-2 and TRBJ2-4; D is undetermined. V lost 5 bases and J lost 1, with 6 bases in between. The CDR3 extends over 13 amino acids. Looked up from germline, CDR1 is SGHTA and CDR2 is FQGNSA. The CDR3 DNA reads TGTGCCAGCAGCGGGTATGCCAAAAACATTCAGTACTTC. This gives the protein CASSGYAKNIQYF.

This clonotype showed up just a few times. This chain connects TRBV11-2 to TRBJ2-1; 8 bases are shared with TRBD1. There are 16 residues in the CDR3. CDR1 SGHAT and CDR2 FQNNGV come from the germline V gene. Trimming removed 6 bases from V and 4 bases from J; junction bases left unmatched: 11. The CDR3 protein is CASRHRGTGIYNEQFF. CDR3 nucleotides: TGTGCCAGCAGACATAGGGGGACAGGTATTTACAATGAGCAGTTCTTC.

The V gene is TRBV7-2, the J gene TRBJ1-2; D unresolved. The CDR3 sequence is 14 residues long. V lost 1 base to trimming and J lost 2 bases, with 8 bases between them. From germline, CDR1 is SGHTA and CDR2 FQGNSA. The CDR3 region is CASSLGGANYGYTF. Written as DNA, the CDR3 is TGTGCCAGCAGCTTAGGGGGTGCGAACTATGGCTACACCTTC.

The sample holds many counts of this clonotype. The CDR3 loop reads CASRRTGENTEAFF. CDR3 DNA sequence: TGTGCCAGCCGGAGGACAGGAGAGAACACTGAAGCTTTCTTT. This chain joins TRBV12-3 or TRBV12-4 and TRBJ1-1, with 7 nucleotides matching TRBD1. Trimming removed 8 bases from V and 1 base from J; junction bases left unmatched: 7. The CDR3 spans 14 residues.

The chain links TRBV2 to TRBJ2-7; D perhaps matches TRBD1 (5 bases). V was trimmed by 10 bases and J by 9 bases, leaving 16 bases between them. This CDR3 is 11 amino acids long. Germline values: CDR1 SNHLY, CDR2 FYNNEI. The chain's CDR3 is CATQDTLGQYF. The DNA for the CDR3 is TGTGCCACCCAGGACACCCTGGGGCAGTACTTC.